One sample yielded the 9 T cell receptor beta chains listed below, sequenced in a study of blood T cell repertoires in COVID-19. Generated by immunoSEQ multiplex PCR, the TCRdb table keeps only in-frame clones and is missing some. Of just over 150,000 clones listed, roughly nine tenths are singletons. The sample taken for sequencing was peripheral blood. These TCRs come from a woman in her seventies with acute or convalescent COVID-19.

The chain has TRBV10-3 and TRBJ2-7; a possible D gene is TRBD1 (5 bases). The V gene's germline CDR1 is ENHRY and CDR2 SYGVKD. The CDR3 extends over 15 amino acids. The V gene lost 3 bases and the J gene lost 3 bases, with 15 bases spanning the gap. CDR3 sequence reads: CAISDPGRASYEQYV. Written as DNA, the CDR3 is TGTGCCATCAGTGACCCCGGCAGGGCGAGCTACGAGCAGTACGTC.

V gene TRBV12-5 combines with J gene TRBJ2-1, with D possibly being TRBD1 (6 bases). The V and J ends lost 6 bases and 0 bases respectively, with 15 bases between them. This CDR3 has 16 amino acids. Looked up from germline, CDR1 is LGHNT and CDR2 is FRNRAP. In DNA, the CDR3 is TGTGCTAGTGGCCCTCCCGGGACACCCTCCTACAATGAGCAGTTCTTC. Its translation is CASGPPGTPSYNEQFF.

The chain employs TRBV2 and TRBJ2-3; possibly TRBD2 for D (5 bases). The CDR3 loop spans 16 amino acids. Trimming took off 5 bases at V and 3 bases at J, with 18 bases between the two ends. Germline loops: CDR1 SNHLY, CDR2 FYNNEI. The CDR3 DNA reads TGTGCCAGCAGTCCCTTAAGCGGTTTCGGGACAGATACGCAGTATTTT. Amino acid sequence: CASSPLSGFGTDTQYF. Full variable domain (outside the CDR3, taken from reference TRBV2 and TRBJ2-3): EPEVTQTPSHQVTQMGQEVILRCVPISNHLYFYWYRQILGQKVEFLVSFYNNEISEKSEIFDDQFSVERPDGSNFTLKIRSTKLEDSAMYFCASSPLSGFGTDTQYFGPGTRLTVL.

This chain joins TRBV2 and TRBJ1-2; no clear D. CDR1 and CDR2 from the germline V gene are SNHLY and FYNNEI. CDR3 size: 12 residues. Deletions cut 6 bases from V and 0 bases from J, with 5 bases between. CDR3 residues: CASSFTNYGYTF. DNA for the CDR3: TGTGCCAGCAGCTTTACTAACTATGGCTACACCTTC.

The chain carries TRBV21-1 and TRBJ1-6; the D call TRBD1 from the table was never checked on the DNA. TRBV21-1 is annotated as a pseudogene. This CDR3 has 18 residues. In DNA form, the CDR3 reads TGTGCCAGCAGCAAGCCGGGACAGGGGGGGACGCCTCGCTCACCCCTCCACTTT. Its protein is CASSKPGQGGTPRSPLHF.

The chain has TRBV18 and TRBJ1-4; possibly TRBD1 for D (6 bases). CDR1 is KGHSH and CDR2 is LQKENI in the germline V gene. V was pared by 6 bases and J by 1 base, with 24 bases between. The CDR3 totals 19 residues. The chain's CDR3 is CASSASRAGARETNEKLFF. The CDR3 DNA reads TGTGCCAGCTCCGCCTCTCGGGCGGGGGCGAGGGAAACTAATGAAAAACTGTTTTTT.

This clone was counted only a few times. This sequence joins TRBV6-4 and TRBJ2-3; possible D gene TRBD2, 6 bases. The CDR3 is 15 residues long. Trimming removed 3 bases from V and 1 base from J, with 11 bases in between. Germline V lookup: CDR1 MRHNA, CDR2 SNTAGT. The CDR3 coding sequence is TGTGCCAGCAGTGAAAACGGCGGGGGCACAGATACGCAGTATTTT. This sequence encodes CASSENGGGTDTQYF.

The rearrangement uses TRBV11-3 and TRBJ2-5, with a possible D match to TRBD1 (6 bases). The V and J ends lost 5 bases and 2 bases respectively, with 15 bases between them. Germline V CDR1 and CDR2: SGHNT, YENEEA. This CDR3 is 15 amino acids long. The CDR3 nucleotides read TGTGCCAGCAGCCCTCGCTCAGGACAGCAAGAGACCCAGTACTTC. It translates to CASSPRSGQQETQYF.

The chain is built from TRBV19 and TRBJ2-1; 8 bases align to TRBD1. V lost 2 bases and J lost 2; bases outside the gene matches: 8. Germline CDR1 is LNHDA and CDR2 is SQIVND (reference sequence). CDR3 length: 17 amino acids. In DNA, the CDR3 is TGTGCCAGTAGTATAAGGGGGGCAGGGGGCCCCTACAATGAGCAGTTCTTC. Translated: CASSIRGAGGPYNEQFF.